This paragraph reports one T cell receptor (beta chain). In its sample, this clone was seen once. Its antigen specificity is not known. No much larger clone is present one base from it, and per-base qualities are unavailable. Reading from cysteine to phenylalanine, the CDR3 counts 15 amino acids. CDR3 DNA is the only sequence kept; it has 45 bases, read in frame from the first base. A distance of 9 bases separates the germline ends of V and J, which lose 2 bases and 1 base respectively. Sequences SGHVS (CDR1) and FQNEAQ (CDR2) are obtained from the germline V gene. These data come from a study of cytomegalovirus exposure and HLA in healthy donors (dated by TCRdb to about 2017). Concerning the study at large: In an earlier analysis of under 600 of the donors, about 270 Gb of sequence data and 90 million to 120 million unique TCR beta sequences from approximately 180 million T cells were reported. Roughly 300 gigabases of sequencing data and about 92 million unique TCR sequences made up an early release that covered several hundred HLA-typed donors. Typing coverage differed by locus: A, B, C, DRB1 and DQB1 were typed in about 629-640 donors, DQA1 in roughly 510, DPA1 in 600 to 610, and DPB1 in 400 to 490. Both class I and class II loci were covered by HLA typing, at four-digit resolution. Among approximately 370 genotyped donors of the cohort, an average of around 250,000 unique TCR beta nucleotide sequences was sequenced per donor, of which 15% to 20% were non-productive. Among the approximately 430 genotyped donors, around 79% belonged to the genetic ancestry cluster associated with self-reported Caucasian donors. Donor age, sex, ethnicity and CMV serostatus were compiled together with the repertoire data. In an earlier analysis of 500 to 650 of the donors, high-throughput TCR beta sequencing was used to judge whether each TCR beta V gene segment behaved as functional or pseudogenic. High-throughput TCR immunosequencing, statistical association of individual TCRs with disease status, and machine learning were combined to predict cytomegalovirus infection status. All discovery cohort repertoires had been generated on a single sequencing platform. Rather than using new phenotypic data, the later analysis identified candidate immune exposures from TCR beta sequences and from how often those sequences occurred across donors. Using immunosequencing, the study profiled T cell repertoires from fewer than 700 subjects and related those repertoires to cytomegalovirus serostatus. In a later analysis, previously published TCR beta repertoires from several hundred donors were re-analyzed and high-resolution HLA genotyping was added so that TCR occurrence patterns could be studied. A later genetic analysis took genome-wide SNP genotypes for about 65% of the 666 donors and used that subset as a discovery cohort. Along with the roughly 710-subject first cohort, a separate validation cohort of around 120 different subjects was used. Because of strong linkage in the cohort, a handful of DR-DQ haplotypes were treated as single units for association and clustering. The study aimed to test whether cataloging public T cell receptors could reveal signatures of past pathogen exposure.

In total, over 600 healthy bone marrow donors made up the cohort. All cohort members were sampled while nominally healthy, although unrecorded immune exposures were likely present. The donor was CMV seropositive and belonged to the group of 270 or so seropositive cohort members. Each donor provided a peripheral blood sample, and peripheral blood mononuclear cells were used for TCR beta sequencing. Genomic DNA was extracted from the blood cell samples with the Qiagen DNeasy Blood Extraction Kit. The library was generated by the immunoSEQ multiplex PCR assay. A mixture of 60 forward primers for TCR Vbeta segments and 13 reverse primers for TCR Jbeta segments was used in the multiplex PCR. A multiplex PCR assay on genomic DNA amplified the CDR3 region of rearranged TCR beta genes. Amplified TCR beta libraries were sequenced as 87-base-pair reads on the Illumina HiSeq System. Per the source publication's procedure: In a later analysis, some 80 million unique TCR beta chains were counted across the 666 repertoires, and around 11 million of these chains were shared by at least two donors. A nearest-neighbor algorithm error-corrected the raw reads and collapsed the reads into unique sequences, merging closely related sequences to remove PCR and sequencing errors. To assign V, D and J gene segments, CDR3 sequences were aligned to IMGT reference sequences. For a sequence to be retained, a match of at least six nucleotides to both a V gene segment and a J gene segment was required. A rearrangement was called productive if the CDR3 had no stop codons and remained in frame with V and J, and every other rearrangement was called non-productive. Following IMGT convention, CDR3 was defined as the stretch from the second conserved V-encoded cysteine to the conserved J-encoded phenylalanine. Sequences without an unambiguous match to a single V gene segment were excluded from the earlier analysis of a few hundred of the donors. An earlier analysis of a few hundred of the donors classified V segments as functional when productive rearrangements were above 56.7% and as segregating when the standard deviation between donors was above 5%. A statistical classification framework was built to diagnose cytomegalovirus status from the catalog of TCR beta chain sequences. In a later analysis, TCR nucleotide sequences were compared against IMGT/GENE-DB human TR gene sequences so that V and J genes could be assigned. The TCRdist pipeline was used in a later analysis to assign CDR3 sequences and most-parsimonious VDJ recombination scenarios. In a later analysis, every TCR beta chain was defined by the combination of its CDR3 amino acid sequence and its V-gene family, and reads without a unique V-gene family were dropped. In a later analysis, several hundred highly shared, low-generation-probability nucleotide sequences were removed to address suspected cross-contamination and a sequencing artifact. A later analysis calculated a clonal expansion index for each public chain from normalized within-repertoire ranks of inferred template counts. A later analysis computed generation probabilities with a VDJ recombination model fitted to out-of-frame rearrangements, and checked the results against IGoR. In a later analysis, TCR-TCR, TCR-HLA and TCR-CMV co-occurrence was scored with hypergeometric tests, and a repertoire-size bias correction was applied to TCR pairs. A later analysis estimated false discovery rates by permuting HLA or CMV assignments 20 times. A later analysis grouped co-occurring TCRs with DBSCAN, adding TCRdist sequence similarity when clustering within HLA-allele-positive subsets. Repertoires with fewer than 30,000 or more than 120,000 public chains were left out of co-occurrence clustering, as were about five repertoires with anomalous nucleotide sharing. TCRdb obtained this table from immuneACCESS and retained in-frame rearrangements with V and J assigned. These tables miss some clones; where compared with another copy, unresolved V genes account for less than half of the shortfall, and the remainder is unexplained. The V and J calls and clone size were taken over from that table, and D and trimming were inferred from the DNA. The sample includes around 140,000 clones, with approximately 70% observed a single time. Roughly 2% of the sample comes from the top ten.

Results and caveats for the whole study, not just this receptor: In vitro tests confirmed that a few of the cytomegalovirus-associated TCR beta chains recognize cytomegalovirus antigens. In a later analysis, HLA-associated TCR beta chains showed more clonal expansion and lower generation probabilities than non-associated chains that were equally common. The classifier was reported to diagnose cytomegalovirus status with high specificity and sensitivity in both the original cohort and the validation cohort. In the study, around 150 TCR beta chains were listed as associated with cytomegalovirus. A later genetic analysis associated a missense DCLRE1C variant with V-gene and J-gene trimming of TCR beta chains, and an independent cohort replicated the association. At a false discovery rate of 0.05, a later analysis linked roughly 17,000 TCR beta sequences to specific HLA alleles. Linkage disequilibrium might explain the correlated functional status among segregating V segments, but an unknown experimental factor could not be ruled out. In an earlier analysis of 587 of the donors, most TCR beta V segments appeared in productive rearrangements about 87% or about 30% of the time, broadly matching IMGT annotations. Because the 87-base-pair reads could not distinguish some IMGT-functional V segments, including TRBV6-2 and TRBV6-3, those segments were excluded. When HLA alleles, especially DR and DQ, strongly co-occurred, attributing TCR associations to individual alleles was difficult. The sequencing pipeline was judged likely to have produced a cluster of highly shared sequence variants as a technical artifact. According to a later analysis, TCR association rates differed among HLA loci, with DRB1 alleles showing the most associated TCRs and HLA-C alleles showing the fewest. According to a later genetic analysis, donors in an Asian-associated ancestry cluster had fewer N-insertions in productive TCRs than the approximately 630-donor mean. In a later analysis, most CMV-associated TCR beta chains were found to appear HLA-restricted, with HLA associations seemingly driven largely by CMV exposure. Immune exposure information for the cohort was limited to CMV serostatus. A further reported finding was that TCR beta sequences accurately predicted the HLA-A and HLA-B alleles for most subjects in the first cohort. According to the authors, the approach could potentially be generalized to other disease states and immunological phenotypes. Roughly uniform sequencing depth across donors was assumed in presence/absence analyses, although this assumption may not hold. Because counts were too low, about 18 rarely observed V segments, including chromosome 9 orphons, were excluded from the earlier analysis of 587 of the donors. Because HLA typing was missing for some donors at each locus, association tests included only the typed subset. Across donors, most TCR sequences were observed very rarely, whereas some public TCRs were present in many individuals. Several of the top co-occurrence clusters appeared to be linked to parvovirus B19, influenza, CMV and Epstein-Barr virus, according to a later analysis. The cohort was sequenced for TCR beta chains only, and without alpha or paired-chain data the features that could be detected were limited.

The clonotype was recovered from a woman aged 60-75 years in good health and CMV-seropositive. Sequencing used PBMCs. The rearranged segments are TRBV7-8 and TRBJ2-1, with the D segment identity uncertain. The CDR3 in this case is CASSLRTVSYNEQFF. Here is the DNA: TGTGCCAGCAGCTTAAGAACAGTATCCTACAATGAGCAGTTCTTC.